Listed below are T cell receptor beta chains from one sample, sequenced in a study of T cell responses to AZD1222 COVID-19 vaccine. Here immunoSEQ multiplex PCR was the method, and the copy in TCRdb shows in-frame clones only, minus some. Here the sample spans about 140,000 clones, roughly 90% being singletons. The source material was peripheral blood, sampled on day 0 of AZD1222 vaccination. These receptors came from an adult in good health. Each CDR3 is given with its conserved first and last residue. A D gene is named only where the DNA matches it firmly. Clone size is stated in some rows and not others, as once, few, many or a class when expanded.

DNA	CDR3	length	V	size	D	J
TGTGCCAGCAGCTGGAGCGGGAGGCTAGCCGGAAACACCATATATTTT	CASSWSGRLAGNTIYF	16	TRBV5-6	NA	NA	TRBJ1-3
TGTGCCAGTAAATCGGCAGGGTCGCGGCCCACAGATACGCAGTATTTT	CASKSAGSRPTDTQYF	16	TRBV19	NA	NA	TRBJ2-3
TGTGCCAGCAGCTTGCTAAAATACGAGCAGTACTTC	CASSLLKYEQYF	12	TRBV5-6	NA	NA	TRBJ2-7
TGTGCCAGCAGCTGGGGGCTAGCGGGATTGACCGGGGAGCTGTTTTTT	CASSWGLAGLTGELFF	16	TRBV11-1	NA	TRBD2	TRBJ2-2
TGTGCCAGCGACCGGGGGGGCTCCTACAATGAGCAGTTCTTC	CASDRGGSYNEQFF	14	TRBV6-5	NA	TRBD2	TRBJ2-1
TGTGCCAGCAGCCACCGACTAGCGGGAGGTTTCTACGAGCAGTACTTC	CASSHRLAGGFYEQYF	16	TRBV7-9	NA	TRBD2	TRBJ2-7
TGTGCCAGCAGTTACATCTGGGGTATTAACTATGGCTACACCTTC	CASSYIWGINYGYTF	15	TRBV6-5	NA	NA	TRBJ1-2
TGTGCCAGCAGCCAAAACCCGGGACAGGGCAACGAAAAACTGTTTTTT	CASSQNPGQGNEKLFF	16	TRBV3-1/TRBV3-2	NA	TRBD1	TRBJ1-4
TGTGCCAGCAGCGACGGGACGGAACTTAACTATGGCTACACCTTC	CASSDGTELNYGYTF	15	TRBV9	NA	NA	TRBJ1-2
TGCAGCGGGACGGGACAGGGGTTTGAAAAACTGTTTTTT	CSGTGQGFEKLFF	13	TRBV29-1	NA	TRBD1	TRBJ1-4
TGTGCCAGCAGTTTATACCCCTCGGGGCAGGGTTGGGAGAATGAGCAGTTCTTC	CASSLYPSGQGWENEQFF	18	TRBV28	NA	NA	TRBJ2-1
TGTGCCAGCATCCCTGGGGGGGGCATTCCCTATGGCTACACCTTC	CASIPGGGIPYGYTF	15	TRBV7-2	NA	NA	TRBJ1-2
TGTGCCAGCAGTGACAGGATCACGGGTGGAAACACCATATATTTT	CASSDRITGGNTIYF	15	TRBV2	NA	NA	TRBJ1-3
TGTGCCAGCAGCCTTGTCGCTAACAATGAGCAGTTCTTC	CASSLVANNEQFF	13	TRBV7-2	NA	NA	TRBJ2-1
TGTGCCAGCAGCTTGCGACAGGACTACGAGCAGTACTTC	CASSLRQDYEQYF	13	TRBV5-5	NA	NA	TRBJ2-7
TGTGCCAGCAGTCGACAGGTGAACACTGAAGCTTTCTTT	CASSRQVNTEAFF	13	TRBV6-6	NA	NA	TRBJ1-1
TGTGCCAGCAGTTACTCGAGTCGGGCAGGCTTTGGCTACACCTTC	CASSYSSRAGFGYTF	15	TRBV6-2/TRBV6-3	NA	NA	TRBJ1-2
TGTGCCTGGAGTGTAGGGGGGAGCGGGAATCAGCCCCAGCATTTT	CAWSVGGSGNQPQHF	15	TRBV30	NA	NA	TRBJ1-5
TGTGCCATCACCGGGGGACTGAGCACAGATACGCAGTATTTT	CAITGGLSTDTQYF	14	TRBV10-3	NA	NA	TRBJ2-3
TGTGCCAGCAGTTTCCACGGACGGTCCTACGAGCAGTACTTC	CASSFHGRSYEQYF	14	TRBV27	NA	NA	TRBJ2-7
TGTGCCAGCAGTTTTAGTTACAATGAGCAGTTCTTC	CASSFSYNEQFF	12	TRBV12-3/TRBV12-4	NA	NA	TRBJ2-1
TGCGCCAGCAGCTTGGCCGGGACTAGCGGGGGGGCTAATGAGCAGTTCTTC	CASSLAGTSGGANEQFF	17	TRBV5-1	once	TRBD2	TRBJ2-1
TGTGCCAGCAGCCAAGGTGCCAGAAAGAACACTGAAGCTTTCTTT	CASSQGARKNTEAFF	15	TRBV3-1/TRBV3-2	NA	NA	TRBJ1-1
TGTGCCAGTAAGACAGGGCTGAGGGGTGACAATCAGCCCCAGCATTTT	CASKTGLRGDNQPQHF	16	TRBV19	NA	TRBD1	TRBJ1-5
TGTGCCAGCAGCTCCAGACTAGCGGGGGGGCAAACGCAGTATTTT	CASSSRLAGGQTQYF	15	TRBV7-2	NA	TRBD2	TRBJ2-3
TGTGCCAGCAGGGATTACTATGGCTACACCTTC	CASRDYYGYTF	11	TRBV2	NA	NA	TRBJ1-2
TGTGCCACCAGCAGAGATACGGGGGGCCGTCAGCCCCAGCATTTT	CATSRDTGGRQPQHF	15	TRBV15	NA	NA	TRBJ1-5
TGTGCCAGCAGCTTATCGGGACAGATCAATCAGCCCCAGCATTTT	CASSLSGQINQPQHF	15	TRBV11-3	NA	TRBD1	TRBJ1-5
TGTGCCAGCAGCAGGGGGCCCGGCTCCTACAATGAGCAGTTCTTC	CASSRGPGSYNEQFF	15	TRBV28	NA	TRBD1	TRBJ2-1
TGTGCCAGCAGGGGACAGGGAGCTAACTATGGCTACACCTTC	CASRGQGANYGYTF	14	TRBV5-5	NA	TRBD1	TRBJ1-2
TGTGCCAGCACCCGACAGGGCCGAAACACCATATATTTT	CASTRQGRNTIYF	13	TRBV7-2	NA	TRBD1	TRBJ1-3
TGTGCCATCAGTGGGGGTGATCTAGCGGGGTACTACGAGCAGTACTTC	CAISGGDLAGYYEQYF	16	TRBV10-3	NA	TRBD2	TRBJ2-7
TGTGCCAGTAGTATAGTGATACGGAGCCACTACGAGCAGTACTTC	CASSIVIRSHYEQYF	15	TRBV19	once	NA	TRBJ2-7
TGCGCCAGCAGCTTGGATCCGGGGGGAACCTACAATGAGCAGTTCTTC	CASSLDPGGTYNEQFF	16	TRBV5-1	few	TRBD2	TRBJ2-1
TGTGCCAGCAGCTTAGAGGGACAAGGGGGGATCGAGCAGTACTTC	CASSLEGQGGIEQYF	15	TRBV13	NA	NA	TRBJ2-7
TGTGCCAGCAGCCAAGTAAGCTCCCCGCAAGAGACCCAGTACTTC	CASSQVSSPQETQYF	15	TRBV3-1/TRBV3-2	NA	NA	TRBJ2-5
TGTGCCAGCAGTTTAGAGGCGCTAGTAATCCACGAGCAGTACTTC	CASSLEALVIHEQYF	15	TRBV27	NA	NA	TRBJ2-7
TGCAGCGTTGAAGAGGCGGAGGGGTTCGGTGGCTACACCTTC	CSVEEAEGFGGYTF	14	TRBV29-1	NA	NA	TRBJ1-2
TGCGCCAGCAGCTTGGTCGGCGTAGAAAACACTGAAGCTTTCTTT	CASSLVGVENTEAFF	15	TRBV5-1	NA	NA	TRBJ1-1
TGTGCCAGCAGCTTAAACCCGGGGGCTTACGAGCAGTACTTC	CASSLNPGAYEQYF	14	TRBV7-3	NA	NA	TRBJ2-7
TGTGCCAGTAGTAGGAGAGCGGGACCTAGCACAGATACGCAGTATTTT	CASSRRAGPSTDTQYF	16	TRBV19	NA	TRBD2	TRBJ2-3
TGTGCCAGCAGCCTACGCCTTATGAACACCGGGGAGCTGTTTTTT	CASSLRLMNTGELFF	15	TRBV3-1/TRBV3-2	NA	NA	TRBJ2-2
TGTGCCAGCAGTTACTCCCAGGAGGGTAATCAGCCCCAGCATTTT	CASSYSQEGNQPQHF	15	TRBV6-5	NA	NA	TRBJ1-5
TGTGCCAGCAGTGCGCCCCGGACCTACGTGGGAGAGACCCAGTACTTC	CASSAPRTYVGETQYF	16	TRBV28	NA	NA	TRBJ2-5
TGTGCCAGCAGCCAAGGTGGGACTACAAACTACGAGCAGTACTTC	CASSQGGTTNYEQYF	15	TRBV4-2	NA	TRBD2	TRBJ2-7
TGTGCCAGCAGTTACTCGGGGGGTGAAGCTTTCTTT	CASSYSGGEAFF	12	TRBV6-2/TRBV6-3	NA	NA	TRBJ1-1
TGCGCCAGCAGCTTGGCCTCCCAGGGTATGATGGGCTACACCTTC	CASSLASQGMMGYTF	15	TRBV5-1	NA	NA	TRBJ1-2
TGTGCCAGTAGTATGAAGAGGGCGGGAGGGATCTACGAGCAGTACTTC	CASSMKRAGGIYEQYF	16	TRBV19	NA	TRBD2	TRBJ2-7
TGTGCCAGCAGCTTACTGGGCTCCCCTCAAGAGACCCAGTACTTC	CASSLLGSPQETQYF	15	TRBV5-6	NA	NA	TRBJ2-5
TGTGCCAGCTCACCCCGGACGGGGCAGACAGAGACCCAGTACTTC	CASSPRTGQTETQYF	15	TRBV18	NA	NA	TRBJ2-5
TGTGCCAGCAGCTCCGACTACATCGACAGGGGGCCTTATGGCTACACCTTC	CASSSDYIDRGPYGYTF	17	TRBV7-2	NA	TRBD1	TRBJ1-2
TGTGCCAGCTCACCACCAACACATCCGACCTATGGCTACACCTTC	CASSPPTHPTYGYTF	15	TRBV18	NA	NA	TRBJ1-2
TGTGCCAGCAGTGACACTAGCACAGATACGCAGTATTTT	CASSDTSTDTQYF	13	TRBV6-4	NA	NA	TRBJ2-3
TGTGCCAGTAGTATAGACAGGACAGGCATGAACACTGAAGCTTTCTTT	CASSIDRTGMNTEAFF	16	TRBV19	NA	TRBD1	TRBJ1-1
TGTGCCAGCAGTGAAGTAATGAGACGGGACAGGGGATCCGGGGAGCTGTTTTTT	CASSEVMRRDRGSGELFF	18	TRBV6-1	NA	TRBD1	TRBJ2-2
TGTGCCAGCAGTCCCCAGAAGGGGGAAAAACTGTTTTTT	CASSPQKGEKLFF	13	TRBV27	NA	NA	TRBJ1-4
TGCGCCAGCAGCTTGGTGGCCGCAGCCGCACTCACAGATACGCAGTATTTT	CASSLVAAAALTDTQYF	17	TRBV5-1	once	NA	TRBJ2-3
TGTGCCAGCTCACCTGGACTAGCGGGAGTTGGTGAGACCCAGTACTTC	CASSPGLAGVGETQYF	16	TRBV18	NA	TRBD2	TRBJ2-5
TGTGCCAGCTCCCAGGGGGGGACAGGGTTCTATGGCTACACCTTC	CASSQGGTGFYGYTF	15	TRBV9	NA	TRBD1	TRBJ1-2